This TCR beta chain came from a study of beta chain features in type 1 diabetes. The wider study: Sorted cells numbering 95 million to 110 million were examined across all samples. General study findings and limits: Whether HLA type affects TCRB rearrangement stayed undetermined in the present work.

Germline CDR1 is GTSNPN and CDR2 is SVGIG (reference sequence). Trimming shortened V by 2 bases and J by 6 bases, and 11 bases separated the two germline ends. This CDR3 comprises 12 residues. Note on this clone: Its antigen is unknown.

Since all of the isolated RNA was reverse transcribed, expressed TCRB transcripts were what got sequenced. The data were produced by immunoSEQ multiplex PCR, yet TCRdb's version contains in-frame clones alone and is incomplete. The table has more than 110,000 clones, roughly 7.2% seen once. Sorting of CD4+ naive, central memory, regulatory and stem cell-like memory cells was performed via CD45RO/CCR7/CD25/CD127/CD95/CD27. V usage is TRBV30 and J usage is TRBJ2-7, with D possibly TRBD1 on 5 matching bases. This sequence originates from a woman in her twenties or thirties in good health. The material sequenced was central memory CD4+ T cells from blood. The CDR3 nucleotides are TGTGCCTGGAGTCATAGGGGTTTCGAGCAGTACTTC. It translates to CAWSHRGFEQYF.